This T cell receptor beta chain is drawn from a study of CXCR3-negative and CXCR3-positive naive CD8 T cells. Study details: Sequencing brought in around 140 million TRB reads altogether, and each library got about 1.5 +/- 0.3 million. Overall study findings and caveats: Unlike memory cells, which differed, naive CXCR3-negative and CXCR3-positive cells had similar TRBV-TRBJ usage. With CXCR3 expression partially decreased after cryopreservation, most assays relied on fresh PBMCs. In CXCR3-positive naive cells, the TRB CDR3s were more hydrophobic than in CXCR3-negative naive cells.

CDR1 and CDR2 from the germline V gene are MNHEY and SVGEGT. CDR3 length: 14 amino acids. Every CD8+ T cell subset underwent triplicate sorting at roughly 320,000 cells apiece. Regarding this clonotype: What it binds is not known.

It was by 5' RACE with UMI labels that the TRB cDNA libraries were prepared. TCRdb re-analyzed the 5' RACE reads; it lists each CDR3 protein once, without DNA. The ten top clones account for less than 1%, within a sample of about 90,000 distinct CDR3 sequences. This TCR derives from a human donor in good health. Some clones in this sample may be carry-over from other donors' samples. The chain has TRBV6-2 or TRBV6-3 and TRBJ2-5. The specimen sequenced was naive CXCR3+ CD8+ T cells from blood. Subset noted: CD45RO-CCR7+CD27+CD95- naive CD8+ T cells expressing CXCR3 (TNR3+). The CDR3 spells CASSYTQLQETQYF.